This T cell receptor (beta chain) derives from a study of vaccination and CD4 T cells after COVID-19. The CDR3 is 15 amino acids. Deletions cut 3 bases from V and 7 bases from J, with 16 bases between. Looked up from germline, CDR1 is LNHDA and CDR2 is SQIVND (reference sequence). With the Oncomine TCR Beta short-read assay, DNA from cultured CD4+ T cells was sequenced. TCRdb ran MiXCR on the PCR reads and lists one entry per CDR3 protein. The data hold more than 10,000 distinct CDR3 sequences, with roughly two fifths observed a single time. This clonotype was seen a few times. Its matching antigen is unknown. Stated treatment: roughly 10-day PBMC culture with coronavirus spike peptide pools or control peptides (ViraFEST assay). TCR sequencing followed the expansion of antigen-specific T cells with peptide pools in ViraFEST.

The rearrangement links TRBV19 to TRBJ1-3, with D unresolved. The TCR originated in a human donor who had recovered from COVID-19. The sample consisted of CD4+ T cells from blood, cultured in vitro. CDR3 sequence: CASSIQERPSNTIYF. In DNA form, the CDR3 reads TGTGCCAGTAGTATCCAGGAGAGGCCTAGCAACACCATATATTTT.